The 19 T cell receptor beta chains given below trace back to one sample, sequenced in a study of cytomegalovirus exposure and HLA in healthy donors. Here immunoSEQ multiplex PCR was the method, and the copy in TCRdb shows in-frame clones only, minus some. The repertoire has approximately 150,000 clones, approximately 90% of them found once; the top ten carry 1.4%. Sequencing was carried out using PBMCs. These receptors all stem from a woman aged 25 to 39 in good health and CMV-seronegative.

This clone was seen a handful of times. V usage is TRBV5-1 and J usage is TRBJ2-7; D perhaps matches TRBD1 (6 bases). The germline V gene has CDR1 SGHRS and CDR2 YFSETQ. The CDR3 has 15 amino acids. Trimming cost V 0 bases and J 1 base, with 11 bases left between them. The CDR3 bases are TGCGCCAGCAGCTTGGCCCTTGGGACATCCTACGAGCAGTACTTC. Translating it yields CASSLALGTSYEQYF.

Comment on this clone: At one end the junction does not follow the germline gene, possibly because of a read error. This sequence joins TRBV19 and TRBJ2-1; 10 bases agree with TRBD1. There are 16 residues in the CDR3. Germline CDR1 reads LNHDA; CDR2 reads SQIVND (reference sequence). The CDR3 coding sequence is TGTGCCAGTAGCATAGGGACAGGGGTATCTGTCGAGGAGCAGTTCTTC. Encoded protein: CASSIGTGVSVEEQFF.

This clone was seen only once. V usage is TRBV6-5 and J usage is TRBJ1-1, with D possibly matching TRBD1 (5 bases). CDR3 length equals 14 residues. Deletions cut 4 bases from V and 0 bases from J, with 9 bases between. Germline V gives CDR1 MNHEY, CDR2 SVGAGI. CDR3 bases: TGTGCCAGCAGTTTGGGGCAGTTGAACACTGAAGCTTTCTTT. The encoded protein is CASSLGQLNTEAFF.

This chain uses TRBV5-1 with TRBJ2-7; 9 bases are a match to TRBD1. Germline CDR1 is SGHRS and CDR2 is YFSETQ. CDR3 length equals 16 residues. The V gene end was trimmed by 0 bases and the J gene end by 1 base; junction bases not matched to a gene: 5. The CDR3 sequence is CASSLAAGTGSYEQYF. Written as DNA, the CDR3 is TGCGCCAGCAGCTTGGCTGCGGGGACAGGGTCCTACGAGCAGTACTTC.

The rearrangement links TRBV5-1 to TRBJ2-3; 10 bases align to TRBD1. CDR3 length: 17 amino acids. V lost 4 bases to trimming and J lost 2 bases; unmatched junction nucleotides: 10. Germline values: CDR1 SGHRS, CDR2 YFSETQ. The CDR3 DNA follows: TGCGCCAGCAGCCTGGACAGGGGGGGAGTTTCCACAGATACGCAGTATTTT. Amino acid sequence: CASSLDRGGVSTDTQYF.

This chain joins TRBV5-1 and TRBJ1-2; TRBD1 agrees at 7 bases. V gave up 4 bases and J gave up 1 base; unmatched junction bases: 28. The germline CDR1 and CDR2 sequences are SGHRS and YFSETQ. The CDR3 contains 22 residues. CDR3 DNA: TGCGCCAGCAGCCATAACAGGGGAATAGGGGAGAAATATCCGAAGTTTAACTATGGCTACACCTTC. This gives the protein CASSHNRGIGEKYPKFNYGYTF.

This chain uses TRBV27 with TRBJ1-1; D might be TRBD1 (5 bases). CDR1 MNHEY and CDR2 SMNVEV come from the germline V gene (reference sequence). This CDR3 has 17 amino acids. The V and J ends lost 0 bases and 10 bases respectively, with 24 bases between them. As DNA, the CDR3 is TGTGCCAGCAGTTTATCTCCCAGGGCGAGCTTTTCGCCTCGAGCTTTCTTT. Protein sequence: CASSLSPRASFSPRAFF.

The chain's CDR3 is CSVLTPRGGYTF. The DNA of the CDR3 is TGCAGCGTTCTGACGCCCAGGGGAGGCTACACCTTC. The chain employs TRBV29-1 and TRBJ1-2; D possibly corresponds to TRBD1 (6 bases). CDR1 is SQVTM and CDR2 is ANQGSEA in the germline V gene. The CDR3 is 12 residues long. Trimming left V 5 bases short and J 8 bases short, with 15 bases between.

The chain uses TRBV14 and TRBJ1-3; TRBD1 is a possible D gene (5 bases). Trimming pared 0 bases from V and 11 bases from J, leaving 11 bases between. CDR1 is SGHDN and CDR2 is FVKESK in the germline V gene. This CDR3 is 13 amino acids long. The CDR3 region has the DNA TGTGCCAGCAGCCAAGATTGGACATCCCCCATATATTTT. Its translation is CASSQDWTSPIYF.

This chain's CDR3 is CASSPPGTLNEQFF. CDR3 nucleotides: TGTGCCAGTAGCCCCCCCGGGACTCTAAATGAGCAGTTCTTC. The J gene is TRBJ2-1, the V gene TRBV19, with D tentatively TRBD2 (6 bases). The CDR3 has 14 amino acids. CDR1 and CDR2 from the germline V gene are LNHDA and SQIVND (reference sequence). V was trimmed by 6 bases and J by 7 bases, leaving 16 bases between them.

The chain is built from TRBV5-1 and TRBJ2-3, with 9 bases that match TRBD2. The trim removed 2 bases at V and 1 base at J, leaving 2 bases unmatched. The CDR3 loop spans 15 amino acids. CDR1 is SGHRS and CDR2 is YFSETQ in the germline V gene. CDR3 in amino acids: CASSFIAGGTDTQYF. CDR3 DNA: TGCGCCAGCAGCTTTATAGCGGGGGGCACAGATACGCAGTATTTT.

The CDR3 is CSVDPGGRGWETQYF. The CDR3 DNA reads as TGCAGCGTTGACCCCGGCGGCAGGGGGTGGGAGACCCAGTACTTC. V usage is TRBV29-1 and J usage is TRBJ2-5; 7 bases align to TRBD1. The V segment lost 3 bases and the J segment 5 bases; nucleotides outside the gene matches: 12. Germline V gene data show CDR1 as SQVTM and CDR2 as ANQGSEA. CDR3 length equals 15 residues.

The chain links TRBV18 to TRBJ2-7; 10 positions agree with TRBD1. This CDR3 has 15 residues. Germline loops: CDR1 KGHSH, CDR2 LQKENI. The J segment lost 0 bases and the V segment lost 3 bases, leaving 2 bases of the junction unmatched. The CDR3 DNA sequence: TGTGCCAGCTCACCGGGACAGGGGAGCTCCTACGAGCAGTACTTC. Translated: CASSPGQGSSYEQYF.

J is TRBJ2-2 and V is TRBV25-1; TRBD2 aligns across 9 bases. The length of the CDR3 is 14 residues. Trimming at V came to 6 bases and at J to 6 bases, leaving 5 bases not matched to a gene. From germline, CDR1 is MGHDK and CDR2 SYGVNS. The CDR3 DNA reads TGTGCCAGCAGAAGAGCGGGGGGTCCCGGGGAGCTGTTTTTT. Translation: CASRRAGGPGELFF.

This chain connects TRBV11-2 to TRBJ1-2; 8 bases fit TRBD1. The CDR3 loop spans 15 amino acids. Germline lookup yields CDR1 SGHAT and CDR2 FQNNGV. Trimming took 5 bases from V and 6 from J; bases not matched to a gene: 11. CDR3 in amino acids: CASSHGQGQLHGYTF. CDR3 nucleotides: TGTGCCAGCAGCCATGGACAGGGCCAGTTACATGGCTACACCTTC. Complete variable domain (other parts from reference TRBV11-2 and TRBJ1-2): EAGVAQSPRYKIIEKRQSVAFWCNPISGHATLYWYQQILGQGPKLLIQFQNNGVVDDSQLPKDRFSAERLKGVDSTLKIQPAKLEDSAVYLCASSHGQGQLHGYTFGSGTRLTVV.

This clone was seen only a few times. The chain combines TRBV6-6 with TRBJ1-1; 7 nucleotides agree with TRBD1. The trim removed 1 base at V and 0 bases at J, leaving 5 bases unmatched. Germline lookup yields CDR1 MNHNY and CDR2 SVGAGI (reference sequence). The CDR3 totals 16 residues. The CDR3 sequence is CASSYWRQGLNTEAFF. The CDR3, as DNA: TGTGCCAGCAGTTACTGGAGACAGGGCTTGAACACTGAAGCTTTCTTT.

The rearrangement uses TRBV7-6 and TRBJ2-7; 9 bases match TRBD2. The CDR3 covers 14 residues. V trimming: 1 base; J trimming: 6 bases; junction bases outside the gene matches: 4. Germline lookup yields CDR1 SGHVS and CDR2 FNYEAQ. The CDR3 loop reads CASSLGGGASEQYF. The CDR3 DNA reads TGTGCCAGCAGCTTAGGCGGGGGGGCTAGCGAGCAGTACTTC. The full variable domain, rest sourced from reference TRBV7-6 and TRBJ2-7, is GAGVSQSPRYKVTKRGQDVALRCDPISGHVSLYWYRQALGQGPEFLTYFNYEAQQDKSGLPNDRFSAERPEGSISTLTIQRTEQRDSAMYRCASSLGGGASEQYFGPGTRLTVT.

The chain joins TRBV7-2 to TRBJ2-2; weak D call: TRBD2 (5 bases). The V and J ends lost 4 bases and 7 bases respectively, with 10 bases between them. The CDR3 is 13 residues long. The germline CDR1 and CDR2 sequences are SGHTA and FQGNSA. CDR3 in amino acids: CASSSRRGGELFF. CDR3 in DNA: TGTGCCAGCAGCTCCCGACGGGGCGGGGAGCTGTTTTTT.

The chain is built from TRBV27 and TRBJ2-1, with 15 bases that match TRBD2. The junction had 12 bases not matched to a gene; V was cut back by 11 bases and J by 7 bases. This CDR3 has 16 residues. Germline V lookup: CDR1 MNHEY, CDR2 SMNVEV (reference sequence). The CDR3 region has the DNA TGTGCCTCTGTCGGACTAGCGGGGGGGCTAGGGAATGAGCAGTTCTTC. This codes for CASVGLAGGLGNEQFF.